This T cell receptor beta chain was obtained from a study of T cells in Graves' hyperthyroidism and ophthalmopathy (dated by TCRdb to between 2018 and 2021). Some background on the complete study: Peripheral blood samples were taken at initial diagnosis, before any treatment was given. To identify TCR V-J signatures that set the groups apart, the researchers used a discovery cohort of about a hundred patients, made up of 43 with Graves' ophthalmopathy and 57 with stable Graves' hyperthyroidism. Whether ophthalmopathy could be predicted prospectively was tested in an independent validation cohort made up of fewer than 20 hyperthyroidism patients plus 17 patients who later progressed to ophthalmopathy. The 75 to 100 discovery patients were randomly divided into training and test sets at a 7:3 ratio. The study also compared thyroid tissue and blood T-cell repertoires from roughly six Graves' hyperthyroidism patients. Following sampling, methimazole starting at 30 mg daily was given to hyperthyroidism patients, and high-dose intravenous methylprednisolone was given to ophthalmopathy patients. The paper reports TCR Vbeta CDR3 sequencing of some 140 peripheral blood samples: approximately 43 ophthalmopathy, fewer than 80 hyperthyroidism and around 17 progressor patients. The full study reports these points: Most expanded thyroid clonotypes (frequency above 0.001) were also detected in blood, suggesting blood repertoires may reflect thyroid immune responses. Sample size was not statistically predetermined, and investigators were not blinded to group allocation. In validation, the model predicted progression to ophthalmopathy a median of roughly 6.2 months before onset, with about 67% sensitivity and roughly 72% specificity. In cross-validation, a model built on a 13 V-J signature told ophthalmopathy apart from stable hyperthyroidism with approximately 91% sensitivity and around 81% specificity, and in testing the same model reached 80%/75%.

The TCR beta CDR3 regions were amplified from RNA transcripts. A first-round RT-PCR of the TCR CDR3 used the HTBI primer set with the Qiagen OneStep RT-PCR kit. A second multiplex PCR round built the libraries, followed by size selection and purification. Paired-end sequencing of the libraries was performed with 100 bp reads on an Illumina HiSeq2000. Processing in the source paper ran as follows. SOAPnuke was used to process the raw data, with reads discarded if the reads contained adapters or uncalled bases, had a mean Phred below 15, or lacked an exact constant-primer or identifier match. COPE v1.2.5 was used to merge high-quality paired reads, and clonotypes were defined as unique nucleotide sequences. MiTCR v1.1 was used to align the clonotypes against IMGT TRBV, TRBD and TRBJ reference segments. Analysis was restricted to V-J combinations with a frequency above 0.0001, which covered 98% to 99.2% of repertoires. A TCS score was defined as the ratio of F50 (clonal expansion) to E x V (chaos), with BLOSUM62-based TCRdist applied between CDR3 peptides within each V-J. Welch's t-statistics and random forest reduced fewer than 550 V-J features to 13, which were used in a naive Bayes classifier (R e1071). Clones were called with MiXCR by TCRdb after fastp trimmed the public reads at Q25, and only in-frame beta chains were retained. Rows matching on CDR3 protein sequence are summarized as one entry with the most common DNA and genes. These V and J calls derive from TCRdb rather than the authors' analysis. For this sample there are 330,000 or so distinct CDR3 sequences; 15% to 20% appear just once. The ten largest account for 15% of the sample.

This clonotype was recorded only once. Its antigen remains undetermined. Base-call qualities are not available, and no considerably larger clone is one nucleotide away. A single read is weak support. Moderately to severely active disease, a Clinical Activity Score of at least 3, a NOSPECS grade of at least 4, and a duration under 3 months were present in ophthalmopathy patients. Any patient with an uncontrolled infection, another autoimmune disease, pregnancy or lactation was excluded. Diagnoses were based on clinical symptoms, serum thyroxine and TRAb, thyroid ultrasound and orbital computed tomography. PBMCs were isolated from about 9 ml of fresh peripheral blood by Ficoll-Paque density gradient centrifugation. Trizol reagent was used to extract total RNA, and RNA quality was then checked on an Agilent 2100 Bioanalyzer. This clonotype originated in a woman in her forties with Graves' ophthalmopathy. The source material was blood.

The CDR3 sequence is CASGWTRDQPQHF. The DNA sequence reads TGTGCCAGCGGCTGGACGCGGGATCAGCCCCAGCATTTT. The chain was built from TRBV6-2 or TRBV6-3 and TRBJ1-5; the D gene cannot be resolved reliably. Its CDR3 holds 13 amino acids, cysteine through phenylalanine. Just CDR3 DNA is preserved here, 39 bases in frame from base 1. Sequences MNHEY (CDR1) and SVGEGT (CDR2) are obtained from the germline V gene. V loses 8 bases, J loses 5 bases, and the germline ends lie 13 bases apart.